The subject of this entry is one T cell receptor (beta chain). The data belong to a study of blood T cell repertoires in COVID-19. Across the whole study: There were acute and convalescent COVID-19 samples, and they came from the United States, Italy and Spain. PBMCs, B-cell-depleted T cells, or T cells provided the cDNA or gDNA that made up the material.

In the study's own analysis: Reference gene primer amplification yielded estimated nucleated cell counts. TCRdb keeps only in-frame clones here, not all; method: immunoSEQ multiplex PCR. V and J calls and clone size come straight from that table; D and trimming were deduced from the DNA. The sample records tens of thousands of clones, 65% to 85% being singletons. The clonotype comes from a woman aged 55 to 70 with acute or convalescent COVID-19. Input material: peripheral blood.

The CDR3 region has the DNA TGTGCCAGCAGCATAACAGGGGGTCATCAGCCCCAGCATTTT. It is translated as CASSITGGHQPQHF. The chain employs TRBV6-2 or TRBV6-3 and TRBJ1-5; 8 bases match TRBD1. J gave up 5 bases and V 6 bases, and 6 bases lay outside the gene matches. This CDR3 has 14 residues. CDR1 and CDR2 from the germline V gene are MNHEY and SVGEGT.